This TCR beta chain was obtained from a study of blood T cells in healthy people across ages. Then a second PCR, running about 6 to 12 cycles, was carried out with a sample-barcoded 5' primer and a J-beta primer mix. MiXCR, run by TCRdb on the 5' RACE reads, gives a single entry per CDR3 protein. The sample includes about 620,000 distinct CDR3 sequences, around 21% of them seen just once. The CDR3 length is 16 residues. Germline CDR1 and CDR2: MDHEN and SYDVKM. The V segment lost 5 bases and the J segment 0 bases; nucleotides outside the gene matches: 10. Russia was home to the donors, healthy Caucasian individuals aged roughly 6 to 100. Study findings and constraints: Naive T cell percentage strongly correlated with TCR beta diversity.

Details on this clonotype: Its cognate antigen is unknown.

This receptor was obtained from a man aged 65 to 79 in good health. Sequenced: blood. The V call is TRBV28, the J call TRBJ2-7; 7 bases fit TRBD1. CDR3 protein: CASSPYRTGSSYEQYF. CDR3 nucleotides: TGTGCCAGCAGTCCTTACCGGACAGGAAGCTCCTACGAGCAGTACTTC.